One sample yielded the 3 T cell receptor beta chains listed below, sequenced in a study of cytomegalovirus exposure and HLA in healthy donors. Primers included in the PCR were 60 Vbeta and 13 Jbeta primers. Sequenced by immunoSEQ multiplex PCR; TCRdb stores in-frame clones only, minus some. The sample has approximately 160,000 clones; approximately 77% are singletons. What was sequenced was PBMCs. These TCRs come from a young man in good health and CMV-seronegative.

The chain employs TRBV7-2 and TRBJ2-1, with 8 bases lining up with TRBD1. V shed 10 bases, J shed 8 bases, and the junction held 19 bases outside the gene matches. CDR1 and CDR2 (germline): SGHTA, FQGNSA. This CDR3 has 16 amino acids. The CDR3 DNA reads as TGTGCCACCCCCAGGGGGCGGGCGGCCGTCGGGGATGAGCAGTTCTTC. Its translation: CATPRGRAAVGDEQFF.

The chain is built from TRBV4-1 and TRBJ2-1; TRBD2 matches 14 bases. Germline loops: CDR1 MGHRA, CDR2 YSYEKL. The CDR3 loop spans 18 amino acids. V gave up 0 bases and J gave up 7 bases; unmatched junction bases: 8. CDR3 sequence (DNA): TGCGCCAGCAGCCAAGATCTGGCGGGGACTAGCGGGAGAAATGAGCAGTTCTTC. Translating gives CASSQDLAGTSGRNEQFF.

The rearrangement links TRBV5-1 to TRBJ1-2, with TRBD1 identical over 7 bases. CDR3 size: 18 residues. V was pared by 3 bases and J by 0 bases, with 14 bases of the junction left unmatched. Germline V gene data show CDR1 as SGHRS and CDR2 as YFSETQ. The chain's CDR3 is CASSSFPPGQAPNYGYTF. The CDR3 DNA follows: TGCGCCAGCAGCTCCTTCCCTCCCGGACAGGCTCCTAACTATGGCTACACCTTC.